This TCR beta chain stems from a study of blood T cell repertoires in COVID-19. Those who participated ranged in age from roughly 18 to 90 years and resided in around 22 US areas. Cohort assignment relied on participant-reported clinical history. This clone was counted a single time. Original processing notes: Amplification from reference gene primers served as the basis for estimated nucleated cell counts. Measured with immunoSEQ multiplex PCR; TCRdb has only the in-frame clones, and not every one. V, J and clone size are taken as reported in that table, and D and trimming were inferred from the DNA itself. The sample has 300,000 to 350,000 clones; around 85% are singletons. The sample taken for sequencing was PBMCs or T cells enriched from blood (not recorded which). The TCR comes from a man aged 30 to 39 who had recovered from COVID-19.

CDR3 in amino acids: CASSFLSGTGGTYTF. CDR3 coding DNA: TGTGCCAGTAGTTTCCTATCCGGGACAGGAGGAACCTACACCTTC. V gene TRBV19 combines with J gene TRBJ1-2; 8 bases fit TRBD1. V trimming: 5 bases; J trimming: 10 bases; junction bases outside the gene matches: 15. Looked up from germline, CDR1 is LNHDA and CDR2 is SQIVND (reference sequence). CDR3 length equals 15 residues.